This entry is about one T cell receptor (beta chain). Antigen: not known. V gave up 3 bases and J gave up 1 base, with 31 bases separating them. CDR1 is MNHEY and CDR2 is SMNVEV in the germline V gene (reference sequence). CDR3 length: 22 residues. The data were taken from a study of shared clonotypes between healthy human individuals. Study-level points and caveats: Across subsets, estimated richness was generally greater for naive than for memory populations.

Some clones are missing from TCRdb's copy, which holds only in-frame ones; the method was immunoSEQ multiplex PCR. Here the sample spans 1.6 million or so clones, approximately 98.5% being singletons. The study separated CD4+ cells into CD45RA+ naive and CD45RA-negative memory subsets. Input material: naive CD4+ T cells sorted from blood. Subset meaning: CD45RA+ positively selected. This chain joins TRBV27 and TRBJ2-4, with D maybe TRBD2 (7 bases). The TCR sequence derives from a man aged 25 to 40 in good health. The CDR3 nucleotides read TGTGCCAGCAGTTTTCTCGGGGGGCGCGACCCGAGGGTTGGAATCGCCAAAAACATTCAGTACTTC. This encodes CASSFLGGRDPRVGIAKNIQYF.